This T cell receptor beta chain comes out of a study of identical twins. TCRdb re-derived calls from the 5' RACE reads in MiXCR, one entry per CDR3 protein. The sample lists fewer than 650,000 distinct CDR3 sequences, over 8.5% occurring once. The data were also submitted as part of a second study, on yellow fever vaccine responses in identical twins.

The sequenced sample was PBMCs. This receptor was taken from a woman between 18 and 29 years old in good health.

The CDR3 loop is CASSPFGTGGYEQYF. The CDR3, as DNA: TGTGCCAGCTCACCATTTGGGACAGGGGGCTACGAGCAGTACTTC. J is TRBJ2-7 and V is TRBV18; TRBD1 matches 11 bases. The ends lost 2 bases at V and 3 bases at J; junction bases unmatched: 3. The CDR3 runs to 15 residues. Germline V gene lookup returns CDR1 KGHSH and CDR2 LQKENI.